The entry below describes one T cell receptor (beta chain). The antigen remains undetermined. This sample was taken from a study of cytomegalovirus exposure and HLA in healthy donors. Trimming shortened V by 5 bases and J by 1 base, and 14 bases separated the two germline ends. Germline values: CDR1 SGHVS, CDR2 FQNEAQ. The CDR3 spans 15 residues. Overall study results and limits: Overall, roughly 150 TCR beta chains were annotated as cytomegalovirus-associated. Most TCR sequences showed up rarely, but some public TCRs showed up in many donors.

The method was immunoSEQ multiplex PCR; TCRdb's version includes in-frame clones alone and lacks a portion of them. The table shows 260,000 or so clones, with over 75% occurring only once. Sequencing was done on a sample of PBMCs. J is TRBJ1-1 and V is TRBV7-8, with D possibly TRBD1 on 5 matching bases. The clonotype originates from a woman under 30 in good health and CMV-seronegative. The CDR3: CASSPKDRENTEAFF. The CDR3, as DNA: TGTGCCAGCAGCCCGAAAGACAGAGAGAACACTGAAGCTTTCTTT.